The 28 T cell receptor beta chains reported below all come from one sample, sequenced in a study of cytomegalovirus exposure and HLA in healthy donors. PCR was performed using 60 Vbeta and 13 Jbeta primers. Clones were sequenced by immunoSEQ multiplex PCR, and TCRdb holds only the in-frame ones, with some missing. Among a few hundred thousand clones listed, about 85% were seen once. The material sequenced was PBMCs. Receptor source: a woman between 45 and 65 years old in good health and CMV-seropositive.

This clone was detected only a few times. The chain is built from TRBV28 and TRBJ1-2; possibly TRBD1 for D (5 bases). Trimming took 6 bases from V and 8 from J, leaving 19 bases between them. Germline-derived CDR1 and CDR2 are MDHEN and SYDVKM. The CDR3 length is 14 residues. CDR3 nucleotide sequence: TGTGCCAGCAGGGGGCGCAGATCCCGCTCGGGCTACACCTTC. Translation: CASRGRRSRSGYTF.

This clone was observed once. The rearrangement links TRBV6-1 to TRBJ1-2, with TRBD1 as a possible D gene (5 bases). Germline assignment: CDR1 MNHNS and CDR2 SASEGT. V gave up 3 bases and J gave up 8 bases, with 10 bases separating them. The CDR3 sequence is 12 residues long. Here the CDR3 reads CASSDRVYGYTF. The CDR3 DNA follows: TGTGCCAGCAGTGACAGGGTGTACGGCTACACCTTC.

The chain combines TRBV19 with TRBJ2-7; 7 nucleotides match TRBD1. V shed 6 bases, J shed 1 base, and the junction held 12 bases outside the gene matches. The CDR3 is made up of 16 amino acids. The germline gives CDR1 LNHDA, CDR2 SQIVND (reference sequence). In DNA, the CDR3 is TGTGCCAGTAGCAGGGAACCGGGACAGACATCCTACGAGCAGTACTTC. It encodes CASSREPGQTSYEQYF.

Note on this clone: This sample also contains other DNA sequences that code for the same CDR3. The chain carries TRBV4-1 and TRBJ2-7; 8 nucleotides agree with TRBD1. Germline loops: CDR1 MGHRA, CDR2 YSYEKL. The CDR3 extends over 15 amino acids. V lost 3 bases, J lost 3 bases, and 7 bases stayed unmatched. CDR3 nucleotides: TGCGCCAGCAGCCAGGCGGGACAGGAAATCTACGAGCAGTACTTC. Translated: CASSQAGQEIYEQYF.

This clone was observed once. The CDR3 nucleotides read TGTGCCAGCAGTGAAGCTAGACAGGGCGGGGGCTACACCTTC. Protein: CASSEARQGGGYTF. The genes are TRBV6-1 and TRBJ1-2, with 7 bases identical to TRBD1. Germline lookup yields CDR1 MNHNS and CDR2 SASEGT. CDR3 size: 14 residues. Trimming took 0 bases from V and 8 from J; bases not matched to a gene: 6.

The CDR3: CASSLGGGRTDTQYF. The CDR3 DNA follows: TGTGCCAGCAGCTTAGGGGGGGGCCGCACAGATACGCAGTATTTT. V and J are TRBV7-8 and TRBJ2-3; a weak D match, TRBD2 (7 bases). The CDR3 has 15 residues. Trimming took 1 base from V and 1 from J, leaving 9 bases between them. Germline V gene sequence: CDR1 SGHVS, CDR2 FQNEAQ. Complete variable domain (other parts from reference TRBV7-8 and TRBJ2-3): GAGVSQSPRYKVAKRGQDVALRCDPISGHVSLFWYQQALGQGPEFLTYFQNEAQLDKSGLPSDRFFAERPEGSVSTLKIQRTQQEDSAVYLCASSLGGGRTDTQYFGPGTRLTVL.

This clone was observed a handful of times. The chain is built from TRBV5-1 and TRBJ2-1, with D tentatively TRBD1 (5 bases). The CDR3 covers 11 residues. The germline V gene has CDR1 SGHRS and CDR2 YFSETQ. V dropped 5 bases and J dropped 9 bases, with 9 bases sitting between them. The CDR3, as DNA: TGCGCCAGCAGTAAGGGGCCTGAGCAGTTCTTC. Translation: CASSKGPEQFF.

V and J are TRBV30 and TRBJ2-7; no clear D gene. Trimming took off 4 bases at V and 6 bases at J, with 10 bases between the two ends. Germline assignment: CDR1 GTSNPN and CDR2 SVGIG (reference sequence). The CDR3 sequence is 11 residues long. CDR3 nucleotide sequence: TGTGCCTGGACCGGGTCGGGCGAGCAGTACTTC. As protein: CAWTGSGEQYF.

The gene calls are TRBV25-1 and TRBJ2-1; 8 nucleotides match TRBD1. J gave up 3 bases and V 2 bases, and 3 bases lay outside the gene matches. CDR3 size: 15 residues. CDR1 MGHDK and CDR2 SYGVNS come from the germline V gene. The CDR3 here is CASSEGTGNYNEQFF. The CDR3 nucleotides read TGTGCCAGCAGTGAAGGGACAGGAAACTACAATGAGCAGTTCTTC.

The chain combines TRBV2 with TRBJ2-7; TRBD2 agrees at 11 bases. Germline CDR1 is SNHLY and CDR2 is FYNNEI. J lost 3 bases, V lost 5 bases, and 12 bases had no gene match. CDR3 length equals 17 residues. CDR3 protein: CASSPMLAGGPGYEQYF. The CDR3 DNA reads TGTGCCAGCAGTCCAATGCTAGCGGGGGGACCTGGCTACGAGCAGTACTTC.

The V gene is TRBV5-1, the J gene TRBJ2-1; 11 positions agree with TRBD2. The germline V gene has CDR1 SGHRS and CDR2 YFSETQ. This CDR3 region has 16 residues. After removal of 4 bases from V and 6 bases from J, the junction contained 9 bases not matched to a gene. CDR3 loop: CASSLLGSGGGNEQFF. In DNA form, the CDR3 reads TGCGCCAGCAGCCTCCTCGGTAGCGGGGGGGGCAATGAGCAGTTCTTC.

V usage is TRBV2 and J usage is TRBJ2-3, with 9 bases lining up with TRBD2. V trimming: 2 bases; J trimming: 2 bases; junction bases outside the gene matches: 2. The CDR3 contains 15 residues. Germline V gene sequence: CDR1 SNHLY, CDR2 FYNNEI. The CDR3 here is CASSEPSGATDTQYF. The CDR3 DNA reads as TGTGCCAGCAGTGAACCTAGCGGGGCCACAGATACGCAGTATTTT.

The rearrangement links TRBV25-1 to TRBJ1-2, with unresolved D. Germline V gene data show CDR1 as MGHDK and CDR2 as SYGVNS. CDR3 length: 12 residues. The V and J ends lost 8 bases and 8 bases respectively, with 15 bases between them. The CDR3 here is CASSMGGNGYTF. CDR3 DNA: TGTGCCAGCTCTATGGGAGGGAACGGCTACACCTTC.

This clone was picked up one time. The chain combines TRBV12-5 with TRBJ2-5; 11 nucleotides match TRBD1. The CDR3 has 15 residues. Germline CDR1 LGHNT, CDR2 FRNRAP. The trim removed 1 base at V and 3 bases at J, leaving 1 base unmatched. CDR3 region: CASGLGTGGKETQYF. In DNA form, the CDR3 reads TGTGCTAGTGGTTTGGGGACAGGGGGCAAAGAGACCCAGTACTTC.

The genes are TRBV28 and TRBJ1-2; possible D gene TRBD1, 5 bases. V shed 6 bases and J shed 4 bases, with 12 bases lying between them. The CDR3 has 13 amino acids. The germline V gene has CDR1 MDHEN and CDR2 SYDVKM. CDR3 loop: CASSLQGVYGYTF. DNA for the CDR3: TGTGCCAGCAGCTTGCAGGGCGTCTATGGCTACACCTTC.

This chain links TRBV5-1 with TRBJ1-6, with 7 nucleotides matching TRBD1. Looked up from germline, CDR1 is SGHRS and CDR2 is YFSETQ. CDR3 length: 16 amino acids. V was pared by 4 bases and J by 10 bases, with 14 bases of the junction left unmatched. CDR3 coding DNA: TGCGCCAGCAGCAAAGTCGAGGGGGCGGCTAGATCACCCCTCCACTTT. Its translation: CASSKVEGAARSPLHF.

The J gene is TRBJ2-1, the V gene TRBV5-6; D call uncertain. Trimming shortened V by 4 bases and J by 10 bases, and 18 bases separated the two germline ends. This CDR3 region has 14 residues. Germline CDR1 reads SGHDT; CDR2 reads YYEEEE. For the CDR3, the DNA is TGTGCCAGCAGCCGTTACACAACAGCCGTAGAGCAGTTCTTC. Encoded protein: CASSRYTTAVEQFF.

V and J are TRBV6-5 and TRBJ2-3; no reliable D call. CDR1 and CDR2 from the germline V gene are MNHEY and SVGAGI. V lost 10 bases and J 2 bases, leaving 16 bases between the germline ends. This CDR3 has 14 residues. The chain's CDR3 is CATKLTGPTDTQYF. Written as DNA, the CDR3 is TGTGCCACGAAGCTCACGGGTCCCACAGATACGCAGTATTTT.

Details on this clone: Other DNA sequences from this sample encode an identical CDR3 as well. The CDR3 nucleotides are TGTGCCAGCAGTCCGCGGACTGAAGCTTTCTTT. Translated, it gives CASSPRTEAFF. V gene TRBV28 combines with J gene TRBJ1-1, with D uncertain. The V end lost 5 bases, the J end lost 5 bases, and 6 bases lay between the germline ends. CDR3 length: 11 amino acids. Germline values: CDR1 MDHEN, CDR2 SYDVKM.

V usage is TRBV5-4 and J usage is TRBJ1-1; TRBD1 matches at 7 bases. The junction had 16 bases not matched to a gene; V was cut back by 7 bases and J by 4 bases. This CDR3 contains 16 residues. Per germline, CDR1 SGHNT and CDR2 YYREEE (reference sequence). The CDR3 DNA is TGTGCCAGCCGTAGATCAATAAGAGGGGGCCCCACTGAAGCTTTCTTT. It translates to CASRRSIRGGPTEAFF.

The chain recombines TRBV28 with TRBJ2-5, with TRBD2 identical over 7 bases. The CDR3 contains 12 residues. J was trimmed by 4 bases and V by 11 bases; bases with no gene match: 7. The germline V gene has CDR1 MDHEN and CDR2 SYDVKM. In DNA form, the CDR3 reads TGTGCCGTCAATGGGGGGGTAGAGACCCAGTACTTC. Its translation is CAVNGGVETQYF.

The rearrangement joins TRBV28 to TRBJ1-2; 8 bases are a match to TRBD1. Germline CDR1 MDHEN, CDR2 SYDVKM. V shed 4 bases, J shed 8 bases, and the junction held 18 bases outside the gene matches. The CDR3 has 17 residues. CDR3 bases: TGTGCCAGCAGTTCTATTCAGGTGGACAGGGCCCCATACGGCTACACCTTC. As protein: CASSSIQVDRAPYGYTF.

The V call is TRBV5-4, the J call TRBJ2-1; a possible D gene is TRBD2 (6 bases). CDR1 is SGHNT, CDR2 YYREEE, per germline (reference sequence). Trimming removed 7 bases from V and 7 bases from J, with 12 bases in between. The CDR3 covers 12 residues. The CDR3 sequence: CASFLSGNEQFF. CDR3 sequence (DNA): TGTGCCAGCTTCCTTAGCGGTAATGAGCAGTTCTTC.

The chain recombines TRBV7-8 with TRBJ2-5; 11 positions agree with TRBD2. This CDR3 region has 17 residues. V trimming: 0 bases; J trimming: 3 bases; junction bases outside the gene matches: 6. Germline V CDR1 and CDR2: SGHVS, FQNEAQ. Written as DNA, the CDR3 is TGTGCCAGCAGCTTAGCGCTGGTAGCGGGGGGGAAAGAGACCCAGTACTTC. Translating it yields CASSLALVAGGKETQYF.

The rearrangement links TRBV7-2 to TRBJ1-1; D call uncertain. This CDR3 is 10 amino acids long. V dropped 3 bases and J dropped 7 bases, with 3 bases sitting between them. The germline V gene encodes CDR1 SGHTA and CDR2 FQGNSA. The CDR3 coding sequence is TGTGCCAGCAGCTTGTATGAAGCTTTCTTT. It codes for CASSLYEAFF.

This clone has just one count. The genes are TRBV28 and TRBJ1-1; 9 positions agree with TRBD1. CDR1 MDHEN and CDR2 SYDVKM come from the germline V gene. V trimming: 8 bases; J trimming: 3 bases; junction bases outside the gene matches: 4. The CDR3 consists of 13 residues. As DNA, the CDR3 is TGTGCCAGCCGTGGGACAGGGTACACTGAAGCTTTCTTT. Protein sequence: CASRGTGYTEAFF.

The chain joins TRBV6-1 to TRBJ2-2, with D hard to call. The V end lost 6 bases, the J end lost 0 bases, and 8 bases lay between the germline ends. The germline V gene encodes CDR1 MNHNS and CDR2 SASEGT. The CDR3 has 14 residues. This CDR3 reads CASRLLTNTGELFF. The CDR3 nucleotides are TGTGCCAGCAGACTGCTAACGAACACCGGGGAGCTGTTTTTT.

V gene TRBV28 combines with J gene TRBJ2-1; TRBD1 matches at 12 bases. The CDR3 covers 16 residues. V gave up 6 bases and J gave up 7 bases; unmatched junction bases: 10. In germline, CDR1 is MDHEN, CDR2 SYDVKM. The DNA of the CDR3 is TGTGCCAGCAGCACCCACGGGACAGGGGGCAGGAATGAGCAGTTCTTC. Translation gives CASSTHGTGGRNEQFF.